Here is one T cell receptor beta chain with its context. The PCR used 60 Vbeta and 13 Jbeta primers. Measured with immunoSEQ multiplex PCR; TCRdb has only the in-frame clones, and not every one. This sample carries about 200,000 clones, with about 1.1% going to the ten biggest clones. The data belong to a study of cytomegalovirus exposure and HLA in healthy donors. The germline V gene encodes CDR1 MNHNY and CDR2 SVGAGI (reference sequence). There are 15 residues in the CDR3. The V end was cut by 8 bases, the J end by 4 bases, with 20 bases between. The sequenced sample was PBMCs. The TCR sequence derives from a girl aged 2-10 years in good health and CMV-seropositive. This sequence joins TRBV6-6 and TRBJ1-1; D gene unclear. This chain's CDR3 is CASGLPREEGTEAFF. The CDR3, as DNA: TGTGCCAGCGGATTACCTAGGGAGGAGGGCACTGAAGCTTTCTTT.